This passage covers 20 T cell receptor beta chains from one sample sequenced in a study of T cells in Graves' hyperthyroidism and ophthalmopathy. Authors of the study amplified TCR beta CDR3 regions from RNA transcripts. The TCR CDR3 first-round RT-PCR relied on the HTBI primer set. Each CDR3 protein is one row after TCRdb ran MiXCR on the multiplex PCR reads. The profile shows approximately 400,000 distinct CDR3 sequences, roughly 25% of them singletons. Specimen: blood. These receptors originate from a man aged 45 to 65 with Graves' hyperthyroidism.

This clonotype was seen many times. The gene calls are TRBV18 and TRBJ1-5; perhaps TRBD1 as D (6 bases). Germline CDR1 reads KGHSH; CDR2 reads LQKENI. This CDR3 is built from 13 residues. V was trimmed by 5 bases and J by 6 bases, leaving 11 bases between them. This chain's CDR3 is CASSGQGSQPQHF. The CDR3 nucleotides read TGTGCCAGCTCAGGGCAGGGGAGTCAGCCCCAGCATTTT.

This clonotype was counted ten times or more. The genes are TRBV19 and TRBJ2-6; no clear D gene. Germline CDR1 is LNHDA and CDR2 is SQIVND (reference sequence). The CDR3 has 16 amino acids. The germline V and J ends were trimmed by 4 bases and 2 bases, with 12 bases remaining between them. CDR3 residues: CASSTLQVTGANVLTF. CDR3 coding DNA: TGTGCCAGTAGTACTCTTCAGGTTACTGGGGCCAACGTCCTGACTTTC.

This clonotype was seen ten or more times. The chain uses TRBV3-1 and TRBJ2-7; 7 nucleotides agree with TRBD2. This CDR3 is 13 amino acids long. Germline V gene sequence: CDR1 LGHDT, CDR2 YNNKEL (reference sequence). J gave up 5 bases and V 1 base, and 2 bases lay outside the gene matches. CDR3: CASSQGGSNEQYF. The CDR3 DNA reads as TGTGCCAGCAGCCAAGGCGGGAGCAACGAGCAGTACTTC.

The chain carries TRBV12-3 or TRBV12-4 and TRBJ2-2, with 13 bases fitting TRBD2. CDR3 length: 15 amino acids. V trimming: 5 bases; J trimming: 7 bases; junction bases outside the gene matches: 4. The DNA for the CDR3 is TGTGCCAGCAGTCAGCGGACTAGCGGGAGCGGGGAGCTGTTTTTT. This codes for CASSQRTSGSGELFF.

This chain uses TRBV10-1 with TRBJ2-2; a weak D match, TRBD1 (5 bases). CDR1 is WNHNN, CDR2 SYGVQD, per germline (reference sequence). Trimming removed 6 bases at V and 4 bases at J, with 9 bases between. This CDR3 has 13 amino acids. The CDR3 nucleotides are TGCGCCAGCAGAGGGGTAGCCACCGGGGAGCTGTTTTTT. It codes for CASRGVATGELFF.

The table lists this clonotype with a few counts. For the CDR3, the DNA is TGTGCCATCGGTCGGGGGACGGAAGGGACCCAGTACTTC. This sequence encodes CAIGRGTEGTQYF. This rearrangement joins TRBV10-3 to TRBJ2-5; possible D gene TRBD2, 6 bases. The CDR3 covers 13 residues. The germline V and J ends were trimmed by 8 bases and 7 bases, with 17 bases remaining between them. Germline V gives CDR1 ENHRY, CDR2 SYGVKD.

This chain connects TRBV12-3 or TRBV12-4 to TRBJ2-1; 13 bases fit TRBD2. Trimming took 6 bases from V and 8 from J; bases not matched to a gene: 16. The CDR3 has 18 amino acids. Written as DNA, the CDR3 is TGTGCCAGCAGCCGGATCGGACTAGCGGGAGCAATGAGTGATGAGCAGTTCTTC. It yields the protein CASSRIGLAGAMSDEQFF.

This clonotype occurred a few times. V gene TRBV15 combines with J gene TRBJ2-1; 7 bases are shared with TRBD2. The CDR3 is made up of 16 amino acids. Trimming cost V 3 bases and J 2 bases; bases outside gene matches: 7. The germline V gene has CDR1 LNHNV and CDR2 YYDKDF (reference sequence). CDR3 sequence reads: CATSRGGTLPYNEQFF. Here the CDR3 DNA reads TGTGCCACCAGCAGGGGAGGGACGCTCCCCTACAATGAGCAGTTCTTC.

V gene TRBV7-9 combines with J gene TRBJ2-7; 11 nucleotides align to TRBD2. With 5 bases clipped from V and 3 bases from J, the junction kept 9 bases outside the gene matches. The CDR3 is 16 amino acids. CDR1 SEHNR and CDR2 FQNEAQ come from the germline V gene (reference sequence). The CDR3 loop is CASSNTQTSGNYEQYF. CDR3 DNA: TGTGCCAGCAGCAACACACAGACTAGCGGGAACTACGAGCAGTACTTC.

There are many counts of this clonotype. The chain combines TRBV20-1 with TRBJ2-1, with TRBD2 matching over 7 bases. From germline, CDR1 is DFQATT and CDR2 SNEGSKA (reference sequence). Trimming took 6 bases from V and 4 from J; bases not matched to a gene: 12. The CDR3 is made up of 15 amino acids. CDR3 DNA: TGCAGTGCCGGTTTTACTAGCGCTTTGTACAATGAGCAGTTCTTC. Protein: CSAGFTSALYNEQFF.

This clonotype has just a few counts. The genes are TRBV7-2 and TRBJ1-5; possible D gene TRBD1, 5 bases. The germline CDR1 and CDR2 sequences are SGHTA and FQGNSA. V shed 1 base and J shed 2 bases, with 9 bases lying between them. This CDR3 region has 15 residues. The CDR3 sequence is CASSLVAGGNQPQHF. The CDR3 DNA is TGTGCCAGCAGCTTAGTAGCGGGGGGCAATCAGCCCCAGCATTTT.

In DNA form, the CDR3 reads TGTGCCAGCAGTTCGGGACAAAGTGCAGATACGCAGTATTTT. As protein: CASSSGQSADTQYF. The chain links TRBV6-9 to TRBJ2-3; tentative D call: TRBD1 (6 bases). Deletions cut 4 bases from V and 4 bases from J, with 12 bases between. CDR1 and CDR2 (germline): MNHGY, SVAAGI. The CDR3 runs 14 residues.

J is TRBJ1-1 and V is TRBV19, with D perhaps matching TRBD1 (5 bases). V was clipped by 1 base and J by 7 bases, with 13 bases between them. CDR1 is LNHDA and CDR2 is SQIVND in the germline V gene (reference sequence). The CDR3 runs 14 residues. The DNA of the CDR3 is TGTGCCAGTAGTATAGGGGGGGGGGTTAATGAAGCTTTCTTT. Translation gives CASSIGGGVNEAFF. The whole variable domain, remainder taken from reference TRBV19 and TRBJ1-1, is DGGITQSPKYLFRKEGQNVTLSCEQNLNHDAMYWYRQDPGQGLRLIYYSQIVNDFQKGDIAEGYSVSREKKESFPLTVTSAQKNPTAFYLCASSIGGGVNEAFFGQGTRLTVV.

In this sample, this clonotype turned up a few times. The chain combines TRBV15 with TRBJ2-2; TRBD2 aligns across 7 bases. Looked up from germline, CDR1 is LNHNV and CDR2 is YYDKDF (reference sequence). The CDR3 contains 18 residues. With V trimmed by 0 bases and J by 8 bases, 15 bases remained unmatched. The CDR3 region is CATSRDLAGALSGGELFF. Here the CDR3 DNA reads TGTGCCACCAGCAGAGATCTGGCGGGAGCCCTTTCTGGGGGGGAGCTGTTTTTT. The entire variable domain, with the rest obtained from reference TRBV15 and TRBJ2-2, is as follows: DAMVIQNPRYQVTQFGKPVTLSCSQTLNHNVMYWYQQKSSQAPKLLFHYYDKDFNNEADTPDNFQSRRPNTSFCFLDIRSPGLGDTAMYLCATSRDLAGALSGGELFFGEGSRLTVL.

This sequence joins TRBV5-1 and TRBJ1-1, with D perhaps matching TRBD1 (5 bases). Germline CDR1 SGHRS, CDR2 YFSETQ. Trimming removed 1 base at V and 5 bases at J, with 12 bases between. This CDR3 has 14 amino acids. This chain's CDR3 is CASSLTGTGTEAFF. The CDR3 coding sequence is TGCGCCAGCAGCTTGACGGGGACGGGGACTGAAGCTTTCTTT.

This chain links TRBV11-2 with TRBJ2-7; D is undetermined. Germline-derived CDR1 and CDR2 are SGHAT and FQNNGV. Trimming cost V 1 base and J 6 bases, with 19 bases left between them. The length of the CDR3 is 16 residues. This chain's CDR3 is CASSLVSTGFHGEQYF. The CDR3 bases are TGTGCCAGCAGCTTAGTTAGTACCGGGTTCCACGGCGAGCAGTACTTC. Together with reference TRBV11-2 and TRBJ2-7, the CDR3 gives the full variable domain: EAGVAQSPRYKIIEKRQSVAFWCNPISGHATLYWYQQILGQGPKLLIQFQNNGVVDDSQLPKDRFSAERLKGVDSTLKIQPAKLEDSAVYLCASSLVSTGFHGEQYFGPGTRLTVT.

This clonotype was observed at least ten times. This sequence joins TRBV5-1 and TRBJ2-7; 7 positions agree with TRBD2. Germline assignment: CDR1 SGHRS and CDR2 YFSETQ. The CDR3 loop spans 14 amino acids. V was clipped by 3 bases and J by 6 bases; unmatched bases: 9. The CDR3 reads CASSSGLQGTEQYF. The CDR3 nucleotides are TGCGCCAGCAGCTCGGGACTACAAGGTACCGAGCAGTACTTC.

This clonotype was counted only a few times. Because it lacks the conserved phenylalanine or tryptophan at the end, this CDR3 is likely a read error. The chain carries TRBV28 and TRBJ2-7; D may be TRBD2 (6 bases). V was cut by 10 bases and J by 2 bases, with 15 bases left in between. Germline assignment: CDR1 MDHEN and CDR2 SYDVKM. The CDR3 extends over 13 amino acids. The CDR3 DNA is TGTGCCACCGTTAGCGGCGCAACCTACGAGCAGTACCTC. This sequence encodes CATVSGATYEQYL.

The chain links TRBV7-9 to TRBJ2-7, with D maybe TRBD2 (5 bases). Deletions cut 5 bases from V and 7 bases from J, with 12 bases between. CDR1 is SEHNR and CDR2 is FQNEAQ in the germline V gene (reference sequence). The CDR3 sequence is 12 residues long. Here the CDR3 reads CASSPREQEQYF. Here the CDR3 DNA reads TGTGCCAGCAGCCCGAGGGAGCAAGAGCAGTACTTC.

The table lists this clonotype with a few counts. V and J are TRBV6-1 and TRBJ2-1; a weak D match, TRBD1 (5 bases). CDR1 and CDR2 from the germline V gene are MNHNS and SASEGT. Trimming shortened V by 11 bases and J by 0 bases, and 14 bases separated the two germline ends. The CDR3 has 14 residues. CDR3 loop: CAGAGGASYNEQFF. In nucleotides, the CDR3 is TGTGCCGGGGCTGGTGGGGCCTCCTACAATGAGCAGTTCTTC.